This passage covers 19 T cell receptor beta chains from one sample sequenced in a study of monozygotic twins with inflammatory bowel disease. Using the 5' RACE reads, TCRdb records one entry per CDR3 protein without DNA. This table lists about 380,000 distinct CDR3 sequences. The sequencing sample was made of blood. These receptors originate from a human donor with ulcerative colitis or Crohn's disease, or a healthy co-twin of an affected twin (not recorded which).

The rearrangement joins TRBV10-3 to TRBJ2-3; TCRdb reports TRBD2, a call that lacks DNA to check it against. This CDR3 has 14 amino acids. CDR1 is ENHRY, CDR2 SYGVKD, per germline. CDR3 sequence reads: CAISFSGPTDTQYF.

V usage is TRBV7-7 and J usage is TRBJ1-1; TCRdb outputs TRBD1, but without DNA this stays unchecked. This CDR3 spans 13 amino acids. CDR1 is SSHAT and CDR2 is FNYEAQ in the germline V gene (reference sequence). The CDR3 loop reads CASSPRGLGEAFF.

The chain couples TRBV29-1 to TRBJ2-2; without DNA, the TCRdb call of TRBD1 cannot be checked. The CDR3 extends over 14 amino acids. CDR1 and CDR2 (germline): SQVTM, ANQGSEA. Here the CDR3 reads CSVRKGGNAGELCF.

The rearrangement links TRBV3-1 to TRBJ2-5; absent DNA, TCRdb's TRBD2 call cannot be checked. The CDR3 length is 16 residues. Per germline, CDR1 LGHDT and CDR2 YNNKEL (reference sequence). CDR3 in amino acids: CASSQDLSSEGSTQYF.

The rearrangement joins TRBV6-2 or TRBV6-3 to TRBJ1-6. The germline V gene has CDR1 MNHEY and CDR2 SVGEGT. The CDR3 is 15 residues long. CDR3 in amino acids: CASSRRSSYNSPLHF.

The genes are TRBV19 and TRBJ2-1; the TRBD2 assignment by TCRdb is unverifiable without DNA. This CDR3 has 14 residues. The V gene's germline CDR1 is LNHDA and CDR2 SQIVND (reference sequence). The CDR3 spells CASSPWTSRNEQFF.

This chain joins TRBV6-6 and TRBJ1-5; the TCRdb call, TRBD1, lacks DNA for checking. Germline V lookup: CDR1 MNHNY, CDR2 SVGAGI (reference sequence). The CDR3 consists of 14 residues. The CDR3 sequence: CASSYVGVNQPQHF.

The gene calls are TRBV7-3 and TRBJ2-2; no DNA is available, so the TRBD1 call from TCRdb remains unchecked. CDR3 length: 15 amino acids. CDR1 and CDR2 from the germline V gene are SGHTA and FQGTGA. This CDR3 is CASSLSGTDTGELFF.

This chain joins TRBV5-1 and TRBJ1-1; TCRdb gives TRBD1 as the D gene, but with no DNA this cannot be confirmed. Germline V gives CDR1 SGHRS, CDR2 YFSETQ. This CDR3 comprises 17 residues. CDR3: CASSLESPGHLNTEAFF.

The V gene is TRBV5-1, the J gene TRBJ2-5. The CDR3 runs 14 residues. Per germline, CDR1 SGHRS and CDR2 YFSETQ. CDR3 loop: CASSLVKMDETQYF.

The CDR3 protein is CASSFYRGQYEQYF. The genes are TRBV5-1 and TRBJ2-7; the D call of TRBD1 rests on TCRdb alone, since no DNA is present to check it. CDR3 length equals 14 residues. Germline V gene sequence: CDR1 SGHRS, CDR2 YFSETQ.

V and J are TRBV9 and TRBJ2-2; TCRdb proposes TRBD1, but this gene call is untestable without DNA. The CDR3 spans 15 residues. Germline assignment: CDR1 SGDLS and CDR2 YYNGEE. CDR3 region: CASSPQDRGPGELFF.

V gene TRBV20-1 combines with J gene TRBJ2-3; TCRdb picks TRBD2, but there is no DNA to check that call. The length of the CDR3 is 15 residues. CDR1 and CDR2 from the germline V gene are DFQATT and SNEGSKA (reference sequence). The CDR3 loop reads CSAPRGGWDTDTQYF.

The chain has TRBV5-5 and TRBJ2-2. Looked up from germline, CDR1 is SGHKS and CDR2 is YYEKEE (reference sequence). This CDR3 has 16 residues. CDR3 sequence reads: CAISLTAGSNTGELFF.

CDR3 residues: CASSHPGGAYEQYF. The chain employs TRBV4-1 and TRBJ2-7; TCRdb selects TRBD1, and the lack of DNA leaves this call unchecked. The germline gives CDR1 MGHRA, CDR2 YSYEKL. CDR3 length: 14 residues.

This chain connects TRBV20-1 to TRBJ2-2; TCRdb's assignment of TRBD2 cannot be checked, as there is no DNA. The CDR3 has 18 residues. Looked up from germline, CDR1 is DFQATT and CDR2 is SNEGSKA (reference sequence). CDR3 sequence: CSARDSTAGGADTGELFF.

The chain recombines TRBV4-2 with TRBJ2-1; the TCRdb call, TRBD1, lacks DNA for checking. Germline CDR1 LGHNA, CDR2 YNFKEQ. This CDR3 is built from 15 residues. CDR3 residues: CASSQETTGANGQFF.

The CDR3 region is CASRQGYNEQFF. The rearrangement links TRBV28 to TRBJ2-1; with no DNA, the TCRdb D assignment of TRBD1 cannot be verified. The CDR3 consists of 12 residues. The germline V gene has CDR1 MDHEN and CDR2 SYDVKM.

The rearrangement uses TRBV24-1 and TRBJ2-7; TCRdb returns TRBD2, unconfirmable since there is no DNA. The CDR3 length is 16 residues. CDR1 is KGHDR, CDR2 SFDVKD, per germline. CDR3 residues: CATSAGETTKGDEQYF.